Listed here is a single T cell receptor beta chain. Its antigen remains unknown. The assay was immunoSEQ multiplex PCR, and TCRdb's table has in-frame clones only and misses some. This sample has about 2,500,000 clones; about 92% occur once, and the top ten carry over 0.12%. The data were obtained in a study of shared clonotypes between healthy human individuals. Study-level information: Plates per donor: three CD4 naive, three CD4 memory, two CD8 naive, one CD8 memory.

Study results and limitations: Naive CD4 clonotypes were shared across a handful of donors at 4% to 5%.

The origin of this receptor is a young man in good health. The sample taken for sequencing was naive CD4+ T cells sorted from blood. Subset reported: CD45RA+ positively selected.

The CDR3 reads CASSLVASGSSEQYF. In DNA form, the CDR3 reads TGTGCCAGCAGCTTAGTGGCTAGCGGGTCCAGCGAGCAGTACTTC. The rearrangement joins TRBV7-6 to TRBJ2-7, with TRBD2 identical over 8 bases. V was clipped by 1 base and J by 6 bases; unmatched bases: 8. This CDR3 spans 15 amino acids. Germline CDR1 SGHVS, CDR2 FNYEAQ.